This note documents a single T cell receptor beta chain sequence. Its antigen remains unknown. This specimen belongs to a study of a mutant IDH1 vaccine in newly diagnosed glioma. Noted time point: week 11, during vaccination. Doses comprised 300 ug of mutant IDH1 20-mer peptide each, plus topical imiquimod. Assay used: immunoSEQ multiplex PCR; TCRdb lists only in-frame clones, some missing. The data show tens of thousands of clones, over 70% seen once. The sample in question was PBMCs, obtained from a glioma patient whose treatment included an IDH1 peptide vaccine. This TCR came from a man aged 45-65 years with glioma.

This CDR3 is CASSLSPHTDTQYF. In DNA form, the CDR3 reads TGTGCCAGCAGCTTAAGCCCGCACACAGATACGCAGTATTTT. The chain links TRBV7-8 to TRBJ2-3; D is undetermined. From germline, CDR1 is SGHVS and CDR2 FQNEAQ. CDR3 length: 14 residues. Trimming cost V 2 bases and J 2 bases, with 8 bases left between them.